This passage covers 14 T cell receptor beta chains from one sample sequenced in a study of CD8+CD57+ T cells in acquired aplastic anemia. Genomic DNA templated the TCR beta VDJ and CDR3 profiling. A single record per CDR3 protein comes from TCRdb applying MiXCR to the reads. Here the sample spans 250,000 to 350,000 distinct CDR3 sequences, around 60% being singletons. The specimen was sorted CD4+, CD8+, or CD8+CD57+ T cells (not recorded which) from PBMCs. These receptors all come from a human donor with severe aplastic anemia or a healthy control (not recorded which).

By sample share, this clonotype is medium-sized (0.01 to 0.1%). CDR3 bases: TGTGCCACCAGTGATCCGCTGACAGCTTCCTACGAGCAGTACTTC. Amino acids: CATSDPLTASYEQYF. The chain carries TRBV24-1 and TRBJ2-7, with D perhaps TRBD1 (5 bases). The ends were cut back, 3 bases at V and 1 base at J, with 12 bases in the middle. Germline V gene lookup returns CDR1 KGHDR and CDR2 SFDVKD. The CDR3 consists of 15 residues.

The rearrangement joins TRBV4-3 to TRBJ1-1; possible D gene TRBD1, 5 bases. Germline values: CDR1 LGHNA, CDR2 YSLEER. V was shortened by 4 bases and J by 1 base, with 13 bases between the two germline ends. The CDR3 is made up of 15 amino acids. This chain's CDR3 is CASSLTDSGNTEAFF. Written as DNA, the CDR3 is TGCGCCAGCAGCCTGACCGACAGTGGGAACACTGAAGCTTTCTTT.

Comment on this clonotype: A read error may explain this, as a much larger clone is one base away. CDR3 sequence: CSVRTGEGNYGYTF. CDR3 DNA: TGCAGCGTTCGTACAGGGGAAGGTAACTATGGCTACACCTTC. The rearrangement uses TRBV29-1 and TRBJ1-2; 7 bases are a match to TRBD1. The CDR3 sequence is 14 residues long. Germline CDR1 is SQVTM and CDR2 is ANQGSEA. The V and J ends lost 5 bases and 1 base, in that order; junction bases with no gene match: 7. The whole variable domain, remainder taken from reference TRBV29-1 and TRBJ1-2, is SAVISQKPSRDICQRGTSLTIQCQVDSQVTMMFWYRQQPGQSLTLIATANQGSEATYESGFVIDKFPISRPNLTFSTLTVSNMSPEDSSIYLCSVRTGEGNYGYTFGSGTRLTVV.

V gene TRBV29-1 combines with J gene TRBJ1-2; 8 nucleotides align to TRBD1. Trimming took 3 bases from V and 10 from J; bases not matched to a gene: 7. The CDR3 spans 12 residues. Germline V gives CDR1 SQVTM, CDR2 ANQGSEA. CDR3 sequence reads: CSVEGRGRLYTF. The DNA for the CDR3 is TGCAGCGTTGAGGGCAGGGGGCGCCTCTACACCTTC. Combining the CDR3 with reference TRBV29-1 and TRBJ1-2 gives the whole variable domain SAVISQKPSRDICQRGTSLTIQCQVDSQVTMMFWYRQQPGQSLTLIATANQGSEATYESGFVIDKFPISRPNLTFSTLTVSNMSPEDSSIYLCSVEGRGRLYTFGSGTRLTVV.

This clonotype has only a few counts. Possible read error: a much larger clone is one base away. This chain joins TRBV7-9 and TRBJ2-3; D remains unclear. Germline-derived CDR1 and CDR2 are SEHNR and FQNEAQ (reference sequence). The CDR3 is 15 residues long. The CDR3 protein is CASSLGHLHTDTQCF. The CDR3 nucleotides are TGTGCCAGCAGCTTAGGGCATCTCCACACAGATACGCAGTGTTTT.

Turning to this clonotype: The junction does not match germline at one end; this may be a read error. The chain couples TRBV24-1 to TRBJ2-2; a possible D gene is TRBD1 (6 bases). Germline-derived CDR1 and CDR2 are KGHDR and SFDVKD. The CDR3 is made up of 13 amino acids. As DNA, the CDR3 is TGTGCCAACAGTGCAGGGGAGACCGGGGAGCTGTTTTTT. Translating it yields CANSAGETGELFF.

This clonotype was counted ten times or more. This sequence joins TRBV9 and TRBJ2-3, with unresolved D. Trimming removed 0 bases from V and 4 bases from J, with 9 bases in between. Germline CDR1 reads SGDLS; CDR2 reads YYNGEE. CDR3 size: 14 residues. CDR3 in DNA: TGTGCCAGCAGCGTAGGAGGTGGGCCAGATACGCAGTATTTT. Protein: CASSVGGGPDTQYF.

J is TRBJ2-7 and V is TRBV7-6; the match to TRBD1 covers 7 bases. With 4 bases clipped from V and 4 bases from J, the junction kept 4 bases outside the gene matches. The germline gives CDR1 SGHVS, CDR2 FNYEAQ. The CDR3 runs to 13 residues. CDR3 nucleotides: TGTGCCAGCAGCTCTAGGGACAGTTACGAGCAGTACTTC. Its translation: CASSSRDSYEQYF.

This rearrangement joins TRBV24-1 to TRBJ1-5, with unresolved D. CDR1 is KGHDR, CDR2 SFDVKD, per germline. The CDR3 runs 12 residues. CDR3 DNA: TGTGCTCTCGCAGGTCGCAATCAGCCCCAGCATTTT. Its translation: CALAGRNQPQHF.

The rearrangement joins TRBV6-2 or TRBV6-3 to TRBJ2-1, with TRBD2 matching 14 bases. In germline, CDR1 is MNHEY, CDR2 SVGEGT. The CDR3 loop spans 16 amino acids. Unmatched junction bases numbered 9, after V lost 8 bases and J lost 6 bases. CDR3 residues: CASHTPTSGGANEQFF. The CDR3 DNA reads TGTGCCAGCCATACCCCGACTAGCGGGGGGGCCAATGAGCAGTTCTTC.

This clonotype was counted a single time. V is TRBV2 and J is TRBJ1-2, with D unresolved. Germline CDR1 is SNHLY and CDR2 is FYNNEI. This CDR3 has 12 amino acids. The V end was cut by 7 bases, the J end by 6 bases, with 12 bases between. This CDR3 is CASIWSVNGYTF. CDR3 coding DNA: TGTGCCAGCATCTGGTCCGTAAATGGCTACACCTTC.

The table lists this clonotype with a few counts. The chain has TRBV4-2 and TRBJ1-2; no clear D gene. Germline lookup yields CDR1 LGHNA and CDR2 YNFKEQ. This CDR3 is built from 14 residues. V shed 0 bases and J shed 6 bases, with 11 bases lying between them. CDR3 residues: CASSQDSILHGYTF. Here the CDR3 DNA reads TGTGCCAGCAGCCAAGATAGCATCTTACATGGCTACACCTTC.

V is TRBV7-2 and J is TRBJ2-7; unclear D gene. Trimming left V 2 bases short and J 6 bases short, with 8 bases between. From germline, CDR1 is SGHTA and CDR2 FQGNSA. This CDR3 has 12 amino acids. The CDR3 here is CASSLPRSEQYF. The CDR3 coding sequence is TGTGCCAGCAGCTTACCCAGGAGCGAGCAGTACTTC.

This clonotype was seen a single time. CDR3 nucleotide sequence: TGCGCCAGCAGCTCCTCAGGGGGCACTGAAGAGACCCAGTACTTC. Translated: CASSSSGGTEETQYF. This sequence joins TRBV5-1 and TRBJ2-5, with TRBD1 matching 8 bases. The CDR3 totals 15 residues. Germline CDR1 SGHRS, CDR2 YFSETQ. The V gene end was trimmed by 3 bases and the J gene end by 3 bases; junction bases not matched to a gene: 7.